This TCR beta chain stems from a study of blood T cells in healthy people across ages. This clonotype came up once. Its matching antigen is unknown. The study, taken as a whole, reports: Higher diversity and more naive CD4+ cells were features of long-lived donors, compared to aged donors.

Each sample provided at least 5.5 micrograms of extracted total RNA. The CDR3 is 17 amino acids. Germline V gene lookup returns CDR1 SEHNR and CDR2 FQNEAQ (reference sequence). V lost 3 bases and J lost 6; bases outside the gene matches: 14. A second PCR, run for about 7 to 11 cycles, used a sample-barcoded 5' primer plus a J-beta primer mix. Unique molecular identifiers of 12 random nucleotides labeled each cDNA. TCRdb ran MiXCR on the 5' RACE reads and lists one entry per CDR3 protein. Of approximately 770,000 distinct CDR3 sequences listed, roughly 60% are singletons. Sequenced: blood. The source is a man aged 25 to 45 in good health. The chain joins TRBV7-9 to TRBJ2-3; 8 bases line up with TRBD2. DNA for the CDR3: TGTGCCAGCAGCTTCGGGAGCGGAGCGGGGGTCGCGGATACGCAGTATTTT. Translating gives CASSFGSGAGVADTQYF.